This T cell receptor beta chain is from a study of CD8 T cells in Susac syndrome (dated by TCRdb to about 2019). Broadly, across the study: Whether CD8+ T cell activation and differentiation in Susac syndrome was antigen driven was tested using repertoire sequencing. The clonality of the CD8+ T cell repertoire was compared across approximately 11 healthy donors, some 14 Susac syndrome patients and fewer than 16 multiple sclerosis patients. Points the paper makes about the study in general: The number of individuals in the TCR sequencing and HLA analysis was recognized as being relatively small.

RNA was extracted with the RNeasy kit and about 0.5 to 1 ug was reverse transcribed using random hexamers. TCR beta CDR3 regions were amplified with the immunoSEQ multiplex PCR assay covering 54 Vbeta and 13 Jbeta segments. PCR amplification bias was corrected using a synthetic template baseline for primer optimization and computational correction. Concerning the study's data processing: Reads were assigned to V, D and J genes according to IMGT and analyzed in immunoSEQ Analyzer, with only productive sequences retained. Clonality was computed as one minus Shannon entropy normalized by log2 of the number of productive unique sequences. For each patient and control, public and private clones were evaluated among the 100 most prevalent clones. A clone was defined as Susac-specific if it was absent from the healthy and MS cohorts, from approximately 980 published viral clones and from other ImmuneACCESS disease sequences. TCRdb reanalyzed the raw reads on its own, using fastp at Q25 for trimming and MiXCR for clone calling, and kept in-frame beta chains. Merged by CDR3 protein, the rows form single entries marked with the most common genes and DNA. The V and J calls reflect TCRdb's pipeline rather than the authors' work. The sample data list about 300,000 distinct CDR3 sequences, and around 83% of these were observed just once. Over 0.09% of the sample belongs to the ten largest clones.

Peripheral blood CD8+ and CD4+ T cells from healthy donors, Susac syndrome patients and multiple sclerosis patients were profiled by high-throughput TCR beta sequencing. Treatment-naive patients with stable or active relapsing-remitting disease fulfilling revised McDonald criteria were used as multiple sclerosis controls. Bulk CD8+ and CD4+ T cells were purified by magnetic negative isolation, while CD8+ TEMRA cells were enriched using FACS. Blood was drawn into EDTA tubes, processed within 24 hours, and PBMCs were isolated by density gradient centrifugation. PBMCs intended for TCR sequencing were cryopreserved in liquid nitrogen and were subsequently thawed in a 37 degrees C water bath. A purity of at least 90% was achieved for sorted or isolated CD4+, CD8+ and CD8+ TEMRA cells. On this clonotype itself: Its antigen remains undetermined. No base qualities exist here, and no much larger clone lies one base off it.

The source material was CD8+ T cells from PBMCs. The clonotype originates from a human donor with multiple sclerosis.

The nucleotides are TGTGCCAGCAGCCTAGGGGCGGAGGGCTCTAGATCCTACGAGCAGTACTTC. Protein translation: CASSLGAEGSRSYEQYF. The chain is assembled from TRBV28 and TRBJ2-7; the D gene is possibly TRBD2, with 6 bases matching. V was cut back by 6 bases and J by 1 base, leaving a gap of 22 bases between them. The germline V gene provides CDR1 MDHEN and CDR2 SYDVKM. The CDR3 sequence holds 17 residues, the cysteine and phenylalanine included. Only the CDR3 part of the read is kept: 51 bases, read in frame from the first base.